These T cell receptor beta chains were read from a single sample in a study of T-cell reconstitution after alpha-beta-depleted transplantation in children. Via MiXCR, TCRdb re-called the PCR reads, giving one row per CDR3 protein. The sample lists some 460,000 distinct CDR3 sequences, 15% to 20% occurring once. The sample was PBMCs, mostly from graft donor cells, taken 360 days after TCRalphabeta/CD19-depleted stem cell transplant. The receptors stem from a boy in the first two years of life who had a stem cell transplant for Wiskott-Aldrich syndrome, so the T cells may come from the graft donor. Both conserved end residues are part of each CDR3. The D gene is left open where the match is weak. Some rows have no size entry. The others give once, few or many, or a class for an expanded clone.

cdr3_length j_call v_call d_call clone_size cdr3_nt cdr3_aa
15 TRBJ2-1 TRBV28 TRBD1 . TGTGCCAGCAGTTCAATCGACAGGGCCCACAATGAGCAGTTCTTC CASSSIDRAHNEQFF
15 TRBJ2-5 TRBV18 TRBD2 . TGTGCCAGCTCACCCCTCCGGGGGGTCGGCGAGACCCAGTACTTC CASSPLRGVGETQYF
16 TRBJ2-7 TRBV12-3/TRBV12-4 TRBD1 . TGTGCCAGCAGTTCCCTCGACAGGGTTAAGTCCTACGAGCAGTACTTC CASSSLDRVKSYEQYF
17 TRBJ2-2 TRBV20-1 . few TGCAGTGCTAGACCAAGAGGGACGGGGACGAACACCGGGGAGCTGTTTTTT CSARPRGTGTNTGELFF
14 TRBJ2-1 TRBV24-1 . few TGTGCCACCAGTGATGGCGGACAGCTCAATGAGCAGTTCTTC CATSDGGQLNEQFF
13 TRBJ1-1 TRBV7-9 . many TGTGCCAGCAGCTTAGGAGCTTTCACTGAAGCTTTCTTT CASSLGAFTEAFF
13 TRBJ2-7 TRBV25-1 . . TGTGCCAGCAGTGAACGGAGGGGCGGCGAGCAGTACTTC CASSERRGGEQYF
16 TRBJ2-7 TRBV4-3 TRBD2 . TGCGCCAGCAGCCAATCCCTAGCGGATTTTACCTACGAGCAGTACTTC CASSQSLADFTYEQYF
16 TRBJ2-7 TRBV4-2 TRBD2 few TGTGCCAGCAGCCAAGGACTAGCGGGGGCACGTCGCGAGCAGTACTTC CASSQGLAGARREQYF
13 TRBJ2-5 TRBV3-1 . . TGTGCCAGCAGCTTCGAAGAGCAAGAGACCCAGTACTTC CASSFEEQETQYF
13 TRBJ2-1 TRBV27 . few TGTGCCAGCAGTTTATCTCCCTACAATGAGCAGTTCTTC CASSLSPYNEQFF
13 TRBJ2-7 TRBV12-3/TRBV12-4 . . TGTGCCAGCAGCACTTTTAGCTCCTACGAGCAGTACTTC CASSTFSSYEQYF
18 TRBJ2-3 TRBV13 . few TGTGCCAGCAGCTTAAGGGCGGTGCGAGTCCTGAGTACAGATACGCAGTATTTT CASSLRAVRVLSTDTQYF
14 TRBJ2-2 TRBV20-1 . . TGCAGTGCTAGAGATACTCTAAACACCGGGGAGCTGTTTTTT CSARDTLNTGELFF
18 TRBJ2-1 TRBV11-1 . . TGTGCCAGCAGCTTAGACCCTAGACAGGCCACCCTCTACAATGAGCAGTTCTTC CASSLDPRQATLYNEQFF
13 TRBJ1-1 TRBV5-1 . many TGCGCCAGCAGGGAGGTAGTTGACACTGAAGCTTTCTTT CASREVVDTEAFF
13 TRBJ1-6 TRBV10-3 TRBD1 few TGTGCCACCCGGGACAGGGTAGACTCACCCCTCCACTTT CATRDRVDSPLHF
17 TRBJ2-7 TRBV20-1 TRBD2 . TGCAGTGCTAGAGGGGGACTAGCGGGGTTAAATTCCTACGAGCAGTACTTC CSARGGLAGLNSYEQYF
16 TRBJ2-5 TRBV18 . . TGTGCCAGCGCAGGAGGGGCCGGGCGTCTTCAAGAGACCCAGTACTTC CASAGGAGRLQETQYF
13 TRBJ1-1 TRBV10-3 . many TGTGCCATCAGTGAGTCGGTGGGGATTGAAGCTTTCTTT CAISESVGIEAFF
18 TRBJ2-4 TRBV12-3/TRBV12-4 TRBD2 few TGTGCCAGCAGTTTAGATATCTGGAGCGGGAAAGGCAAAAACATTCAGTACTTC CASSLDIWSGKGKNIQYF
16 TRBJ2-1 TRBV10-2 TRBD2 . TGCGCCAGCAGGACAATAGCGGGGGGACCCTACAATGAGCAGTTCTTC CASRTIAGGPYNEQFF
16 TRBJ2-1 TRBV5-5 TRBD2 . TGTGCCAGCAGCTTAATCTTAGCGGGAGCACACAATGAGCAGTTCTTC CASSLILAGAHNEQFF
14 TRBJ1-2 TRBV12-3/TRBV12-4 . many TGTGCCAGCAGTCCAAGGACCCCCAACTATGGCTACACCTTC CASSPRTPNYGYTF
17 TRBJ2-3 TRBV18 TRBD2 . TGTGCCAGCTCACCACTTTCCGCGGGAGCGGGGACAGATACGCAGTATTTT CASSPLSAGAGTDTQYF
11 TRBJ2-5 TRBV20-1 . . TGCAGTGCTAGCCTACAAGAGACCCAGTACTTC CSASLQETQYF
16 TRBJ2-1 TRBV7-9 TRBD2 many TGTGCCAGCAGCCTAGGGGGATCTAGCGGGTTTAATGAGCAGTTCTTC CASSLGGSSGFNEQFF
16 TRBJ2-6 TRBV5-1 . . TGCGCCAGCAAGAAATTCTCGGGCTCTGGGGCCAACGTCCTGACTTTC CASKKFSGSGANVLTF
14 TRBJ2-1 TRBV5-1 . . TGCGCCAGCAGCTCTCAGGGGTCCTACAATGAGCAGTTCTTC CASSSQGSYNEQFF
16 TRBJ2-4 TRBV6-5 . few TGTGCCAGCAGTTACTCGAGGCCGAAGGCCAAAAACATTCAGTACTTC CASSYSRPKAKNIQYF
12 TRBJ1-1 TRBV24-1 . many TGTGCCACCAGTGACAGTGGCACTGAAGCTTTCTTT CATSDSGTEAFF
16 TRBJ1-1 TRBV10-3 . . TGTGCCATCAGTGAGTCGTTCATGGTTTTGAACACTGAAGCTTTCTTT CAISESFMVLNTEAFF
14 TRBJ2-7 TRBV5-1 TRBD2 . TGCGCCAGCAGCACGACTAGCGAAACCTACGAGCAGTACTTC CASSTTSETYEQYF
24 TRBJ2-1 TRBV4-1 TRBD2 few TGCGCCAGCAGCCAAGGCCCTCTAGCGGGAGGCACTCGGGCTCACTGGAGCTCCTACAATGAGCAGTTCTTC CASSQGPLAGGTRAHWSSYNEQFF
14 TRBJ2-5 TRBV18 . . TGTGCCAGCTCAGCCCTAGGACAGAAAGAGACCCAGTACTTC CASSALGQKETQYF